The rows below give T cell receptor beta chains drawn from one sample of a study of T cell repertoires in cytomegalovirus infection. One entry per CDR3 protein results from TCRdb running MiXCR on the reads. The sample has just under 550,000 distinct CDR3 sequences, 26% seen once; the top ten hold under 15%. Sequenced: PBMCs. The origin of the receptors is a human donor in good health (CMV status not recorded). Some clones in this sample may be carry-over from other donors' samples. Each CDR3 is given with its conserved first and last residue. A D gene is named only where the DNA matches it firmly. The listing skips clone size in some rows; elsewhere it reads once, few, many or a size class.

d_call	j_call	v_call	clone_size	cdr3_nt	cdr3_aa
-	TRBJ2-5	TRBV20-1	-	TGCAGTGCTAGGGAGACCCAGTACTTC	CSARETQYF
-	TRBJ1-1	TRBV4-1	few	TGCGCCAGCAGCCAAGCCGGATTGGACACTGAAGCTTTCTTT	CASSQAGLDTEAFF
TRBD2	TRBJ2-1	TRBV15	-	TGTGCCACCAGCAGAGCTCCAGCGGGAGGGTTCCATGAGCAGTTCTTC	CATSRAPAGGFHEQFF
-	TRBJ2-6	TRBV11-3	few	TGTGCCAGCAGCCTCCCCCTTGGGGCCCGGGACACTGGGGCCAACGTCCTGACTTTC	CASSLPLGARDTGANVLTF
-	TRBJ2-7	TRBV7-2	many	TGTGCCAGCAGCTGGAACTCAGGTCAGAGAGAAGAGCAGTACTTC	CASSWNSGQREEQYF
-	TRBJ1-3	TRBV7-2	many	TGTGCCAGCAGTCAGCCGCAGGGCCCTTCTGGAAACACCATATATTTT	CASSQPQGPSGNTIYF
TRBD2	TRBJ2-1	TRBV12-3/TRBV12-4	few	TGTGCCAGCAGCCCCCCGGGACTAGCGTATTACAATGAGCAGTTCTTC	CASSPPGLAYYNEQFF
TRBD2	TRBJ2-5	TRBV20-1	-	TGCAGTGCTAGCCCCCTAGCGGGAGACGGGGAGACCCAGTACTTC	CSASPLAGDGETQYF
-	TRBJ2-5	TRBV7-7	-	TGTGCTAGCAGCTTAGGGAGAGGGGGGCTTGAGACCCAGTACTTC	CASSLGRGGLETQYF
-	TRBJ2-7	TRBV20-1	-	TGCAGTGCTAGAGATGCCGGGGGCGGGAACGAGCAGTACTTC	CSARDAGGGNEQYF
-	TRBJ2-2	TRBV27	once	TGTGCCAGCGCAGGGGCTAGCGGAGGGACCGGGGAGCTGTTTTTT	CASAGASGGTGELFF
-	TRBJ2-7	TRBV2	-	TGTGCCAGCAGTGAAGGGGGGGACTACGAGCAGTACTTC	CASSEGGDYEQYF
TRBD1	TRBJ2-7	TRBV7-2	many	TGTGCCAGCAGCAGGGGACAGGAGTCCTACGAGCAGTACTTC	CASSRGQESYEQYF
-	TRBJ1-2	TRBV11-2	-	TGTGCCAGCAGCTTAGGTTTAACTAACTATGGCTACACCTTC	CASSLGLTNYGYTF
-	TRBJ2-1	TRBV6-6	-	TGTGCCAGCAGCCCCTGGGCAGGTAGAAATGAGCAGTTCTTC	CASSPWAGRNEQFF
TRBD1	TRBJ1-5	TRBV7-9	-	TGTGCCAGCAGCCCCACCGGCAGGGGGAGCAATCAGCCCCAGCATTTT	CASSPTGRGSNQPQHF
-	TRBJ1-2	TRBV15	-	TGTGCCACCAGCAGAGATGTTGGGCAGGGACTAGTCTATGGCTACACCTTC	CATSRDVGQGLVYGYTF
TRBD2	TRBJ2-5	TRBV5-5	-	TGTGCCAGCAGTCTTGTTCTTAGCGGGAAGGGCGAGACCCAGTACTTC	CASSLVLSGKGETQYF
TRBD2	TRBJ2-7	TRBV9	few	TGTGCCAGCAGCTATGGACTAGCGGGATCGGATTACGAGCAGTACTTC	CASSYGLAGSDYEQYF
-	TRBJ2-5	TRBV6-6	few	TGTGCCAGCGACCGAAGCACGGGGTTGGAGACCCAGTACTTC	CASDRSTGLETQYF
TRBD2	TRBJ2-7	TRBV6-1	few	TGTGCCAGCAGTGAAGTGGGGACTAGCGGATCCTACGAGCAGTACTTC	CASSEVGTSGSYEQYF
TRBD1	TRBJ1-1	TRBV6-1	few	TGTGCCAGCAGTCGGACCGGGACAGGGGGCACTGAAGCTTTCTTT	CASSRTGTGGTEAFF
-	TRBJ2-7	TRBV3-1	-	TGTGCCAGCAGGCCCGCAGGGGAAGTGAGCTCCTACGAGCAGTACTTC	CASRPAGEVSSYEQYF
-	TRBJ2-2	TRBV7-2	-	TGTGCCAGCATAACTGAAGTCACCGGGGAGCTGTTTTTT	CASITEVTGELFF
TRBD1	TRBJ2-5	TRBV24-1	few	TGTGCCACCAGTGATCGGACAGGGGGCCAAGAGACCCAGTACTTC	CATSDRTGGQETQYF
-	TRBJ2-1	TRBV27	few	TGTGCCAGCAGTTTTGGGCAAGTAAACTACAATGAGCAGTTCTTC	CASSFGQVNYNEQFF
-	TRBJ2-7	TRBV5-1	few	TGCGCCAGCAGCTTACAGGGGAGGACCTACGAGCAGTACTTC	CASSLQGRTYEQYF
-	TRBJ1-2	TRBV12-3/TRBV12-4	few	TGTGCCAGCAGCGGGACTCTGGGATATGGCTACACCTTC	CASSGTLGYGYTF
-	TRBJ2-1	TRBV10-3	-	TGTGCCGTCCAGGTAGCGCTTAAGAATGAGCAGTTCTTC	CAVQVALKNEQFF
-	TRBJ2-1	TRBV20-1	-	TGCAGTGCTTTCCGCCATGAGCAGTTCTTC	CSAFRHEQFF
TRBD1	TRBJ2-5	TRBV29-1	few	TGCAGCGTTCCCAGGACAGGGGTAGAGACCCAGTACTTC	CSVPRTGVETQYF
-	TRBJ2-2	TRBV12-3/TRBV12-4	few	TGTGCCAGCAACTGGGGCCCCGGGGAGCTGTTTTTT	CASNWGPGELFF
TRBD1	TRBJ2-3	TRBV6-1	many	TGTGCCAGCAGGGATCGACAGGGAAATACGCAGTATTTT	CASRDRQGNTQYF
TRBD1	TRBJ1-4	TRBV5-1	-	TGCGCCAGCACCTTACAGGGGAGAGAGGATGAAAAACTGTTTTTT	CASTLQGREDEKLFF
-	TRBJ2-1	TRBV6-6	few	TGTGCCAGCAGTTACCCGGGGCTCGATCAGTTCTTC	CASSYPGLDQFF
TRBD2	TRBJ2-1	TRBV7-8	many	TGTGCCAGCAGCTTAACTAGCGGGAGGGACCACAATGAGCAGTTCTTC	CASSLTSGRDHNEQFF
TRBD1	TRBJ2-2	TRBV30	few	TGTGCCTGGCAACAGGGGGCCATGTCGACCGGGGAGCTGTTTTTT	CAWQQGAMSTGELFF
-	TRBJ1-5	TRBV7-9	-	TGTGCCAGCAGCCTCTTTGATGGCAATCAGCCCCAGCATTTT	CASSLFDGNQPQHF
-	TRBJ2-5	TRBV24-1	-	TGTGCCACCGGCAGCAGGGTGTTGGAGACCCAGTACTTC	CATGSRVLETQYF
-	TRBJ2-4	TRBV7-8	few	TGTGCCAGCAGCTTAGAACTCAAAAACATTCAGTACTTC	CASSLELKNIQYF
-	TRBJ1-2	TRBV28	many	TGTGCCAGCGATACGGGCGCAGGGGGCTACACCTTC	CASDTGAGGYTF
TRBD1	TRBJ1-5	TRBV19	few	TGTGCCAGTAGCGGGACAGCTAGCAATCAGCCCCAGCATTTT	CASSGTASNQPQHF
TRBD1	TRBJ1-1	TRBV7-2	many	TGTGCCAGCAGCCAACGACAGGGTTGGACTGAAGCTTTCTTT	CASSQRQGWTEAFF
TRBD1	TRBJ1-1	TRBV7-3	many	TGTGCCAGCAGCCCAGGGGGCTCGAACACTGAAGCTTTCTTT	CASSPGGSNTEAFF
TRBD2	TRBJ2-1	TRBV12-3/TRBV12-4	many	TGTGCCAGCAGTCTACTAGACGTTAGCGGGACGAATGAGCAGTTCTTC	CASSLLDVSGTNEQFF
TRBD1	TRBJ2-1	TRBV7-6	-	TGTGCCAACAGCTTAGAGAGGACAGGGGGCTATGAGCAGTTCTTC	CANSLERTGGYEQFF
TRBD2	TRBJ2-3	TRBV6-5	few	TGTGCCAGCAGCTGGACTAGCGGAACATCTTTCACAGATACGCAGTATTTT	CASSWTSGTSFTDTQYF
-	TRBJ2-3	TRBV11-3	few	TGTGCCAGCAGCTTAAGCCCGGGGGATACGCAGTATTTT	CASSLSPGDTQYF
-	TRBJ2-5	TRBV7-2	many	TGTGCCAGCAGCTTATATGAGGGGTTGAGTGAGACCCAGTACTTC	CASSLYEGLSETQYF
-	TRBJ1-5	TRBV7-8	few	TGTGCCAGCAGCTTAGTAGAGAGTCAGCCCCAGCATTTT	CASSLVESQPQHF
TRBD1	TRBJ2-7	TRBV7-8	many	TGTGCCAGCAGCCCGACAGGGCTCTACGAGCAGTACTTC	CASSPTGLYEQYF
-	TRBJ2-1	TRBV6-6	few	TGTGCCAGCAGTCCCCGGGACTGGAGCGTCGATGAGCAGTTCTTC	CASSPRDWSVDEQFF
-	TRBJ1-1	TRBV30	few	TGTGCCTGGAGTGCCAGACAAGAGGCTTTCTTT	CAWSARQEAFF